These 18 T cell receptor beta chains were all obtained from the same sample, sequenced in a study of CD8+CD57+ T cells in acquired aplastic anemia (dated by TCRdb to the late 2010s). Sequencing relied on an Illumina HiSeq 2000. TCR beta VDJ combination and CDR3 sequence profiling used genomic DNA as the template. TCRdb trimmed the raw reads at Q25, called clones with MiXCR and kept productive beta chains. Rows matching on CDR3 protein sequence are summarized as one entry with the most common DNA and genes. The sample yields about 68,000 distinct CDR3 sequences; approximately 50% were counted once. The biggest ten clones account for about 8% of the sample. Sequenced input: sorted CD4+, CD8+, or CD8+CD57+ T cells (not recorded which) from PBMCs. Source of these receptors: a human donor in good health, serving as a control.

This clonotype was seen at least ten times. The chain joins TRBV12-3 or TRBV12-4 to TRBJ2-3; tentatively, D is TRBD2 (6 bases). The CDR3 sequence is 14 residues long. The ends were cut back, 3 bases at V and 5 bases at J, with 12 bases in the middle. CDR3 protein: CASSFGEVIDTQYF. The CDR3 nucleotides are TGTGCCAGCAGTTTTGGGGAGGTGATAGATACGCAGTATTTT.

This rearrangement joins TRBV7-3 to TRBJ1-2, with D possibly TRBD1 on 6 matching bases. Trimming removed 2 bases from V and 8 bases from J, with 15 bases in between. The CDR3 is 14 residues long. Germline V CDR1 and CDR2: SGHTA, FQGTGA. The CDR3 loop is CASSLDTGWGGYTF. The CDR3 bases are TGTGCCAGCAGCTTAGATACAGGGTGGGGCGGCTACACCTTC.

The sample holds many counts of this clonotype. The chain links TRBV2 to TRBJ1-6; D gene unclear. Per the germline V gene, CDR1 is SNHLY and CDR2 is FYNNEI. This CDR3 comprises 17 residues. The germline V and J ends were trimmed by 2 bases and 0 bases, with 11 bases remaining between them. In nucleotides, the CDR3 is TGTGCCAGCAGTGAATATGGAGCCAGCTCCTATAATTCACCCCTCCACTTT. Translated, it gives CASSEYGASSYNSPLHF.

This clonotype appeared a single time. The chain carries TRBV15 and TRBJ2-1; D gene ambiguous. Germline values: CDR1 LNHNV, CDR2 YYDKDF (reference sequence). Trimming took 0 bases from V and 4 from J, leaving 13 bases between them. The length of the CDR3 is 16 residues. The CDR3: CATSRDVGLGYNEQFF. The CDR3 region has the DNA TGTGCCACCAGCAGAGATGTCGGTTTGGGTTACAATGAGCAGTTCTTC.

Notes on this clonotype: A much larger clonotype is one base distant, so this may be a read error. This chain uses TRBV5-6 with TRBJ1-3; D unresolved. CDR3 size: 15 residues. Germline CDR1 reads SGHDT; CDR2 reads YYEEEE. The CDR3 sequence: CASSLGPVPGNTIHF. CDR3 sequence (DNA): TGTGCCAGCAGCTTGGGCCCAGTTCCTGGAAACACCATACATTTT.

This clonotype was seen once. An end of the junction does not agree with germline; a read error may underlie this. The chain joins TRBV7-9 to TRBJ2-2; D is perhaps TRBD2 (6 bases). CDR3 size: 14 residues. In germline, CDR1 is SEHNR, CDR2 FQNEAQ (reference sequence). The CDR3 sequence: CASIEGLSDGGLFF. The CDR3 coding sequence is TGTGCCAGCATCGAGGGCCTGTCGGACGGGGGGCTGTTTTTT. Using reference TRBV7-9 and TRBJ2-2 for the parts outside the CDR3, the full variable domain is DTGVSQNPRHKITKRGQNVTFRCDPISEHNRLYWYRQTLGQGPEFLTYFQNEAQLEKSRLLSDRFSAERPKGSFSTLEIQRTEQGDSAMYLCASIEGLSDGGLFFGEGSRLTVL.

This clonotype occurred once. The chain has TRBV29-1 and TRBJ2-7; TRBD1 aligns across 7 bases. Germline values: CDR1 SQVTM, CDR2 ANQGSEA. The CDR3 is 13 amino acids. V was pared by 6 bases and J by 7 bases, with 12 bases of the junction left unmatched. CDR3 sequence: CSVRGQPPWEQYF. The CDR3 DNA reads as TGCAGCGTCCGGGGACAGCCCCCATGGGAGCAGTACTTC.

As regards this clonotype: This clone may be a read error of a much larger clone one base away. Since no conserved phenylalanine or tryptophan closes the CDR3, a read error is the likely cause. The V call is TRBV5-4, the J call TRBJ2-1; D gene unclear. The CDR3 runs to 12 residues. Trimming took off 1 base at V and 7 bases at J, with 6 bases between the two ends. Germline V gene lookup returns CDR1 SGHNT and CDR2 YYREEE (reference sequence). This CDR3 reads CASSLYFNEQFL. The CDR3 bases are TGTGCCAGCAGCTTGTATTTTAATGAGCAGTTCCTC.

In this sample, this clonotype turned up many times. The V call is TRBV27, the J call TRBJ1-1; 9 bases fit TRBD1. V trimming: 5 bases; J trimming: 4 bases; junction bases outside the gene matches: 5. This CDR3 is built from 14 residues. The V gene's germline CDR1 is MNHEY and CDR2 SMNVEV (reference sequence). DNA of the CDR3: TGTGCCAGCAGTCCACAGGGGGCGCTCACTGAAGCTTTCTTT. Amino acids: CASSPQGALTEAFF.

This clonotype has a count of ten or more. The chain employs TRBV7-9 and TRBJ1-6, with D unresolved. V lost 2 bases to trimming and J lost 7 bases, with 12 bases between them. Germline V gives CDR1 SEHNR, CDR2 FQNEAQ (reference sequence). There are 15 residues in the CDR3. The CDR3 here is CASSLFSETNSPLHF. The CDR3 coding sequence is TGTGCCAGCAGCTTATTCTCTGAGACGAATTCACCCCTCCACTTT.

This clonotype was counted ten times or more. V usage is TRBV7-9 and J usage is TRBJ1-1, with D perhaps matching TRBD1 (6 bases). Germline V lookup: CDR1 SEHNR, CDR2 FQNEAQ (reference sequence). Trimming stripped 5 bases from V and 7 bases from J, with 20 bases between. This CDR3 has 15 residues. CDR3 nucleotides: TGTGCCAGCAGCGGAGGGCGGGGGGGCGCTAGTGAAGCTTTCTTT. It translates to CASSGGRGGASEAFF.

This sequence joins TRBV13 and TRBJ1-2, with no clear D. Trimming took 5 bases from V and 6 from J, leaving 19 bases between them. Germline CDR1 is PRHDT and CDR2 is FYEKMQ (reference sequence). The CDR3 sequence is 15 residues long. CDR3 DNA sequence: TGTGCCAGCAGCCCGGACGGACGGTACGGCCATGGCTACACCTTC. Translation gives CASSPDGRYGHGYTF.

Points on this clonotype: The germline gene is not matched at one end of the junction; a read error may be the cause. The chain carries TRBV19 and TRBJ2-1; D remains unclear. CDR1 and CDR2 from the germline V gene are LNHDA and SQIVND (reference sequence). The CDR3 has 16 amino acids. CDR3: CASSLAHMGFYNEQVF. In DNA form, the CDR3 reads TGTGCCAGTAGCCTTGCCCACATGGGGTTCTACAATGAGCAGGTCTTC.

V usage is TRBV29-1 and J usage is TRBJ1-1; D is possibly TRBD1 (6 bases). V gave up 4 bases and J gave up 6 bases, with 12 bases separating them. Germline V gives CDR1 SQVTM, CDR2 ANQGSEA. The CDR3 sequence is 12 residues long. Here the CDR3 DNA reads TGCAGCGTTGTATCAGGGGTCCCTGAAGCTTTCTTT. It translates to CSVVSGVPEAFF.

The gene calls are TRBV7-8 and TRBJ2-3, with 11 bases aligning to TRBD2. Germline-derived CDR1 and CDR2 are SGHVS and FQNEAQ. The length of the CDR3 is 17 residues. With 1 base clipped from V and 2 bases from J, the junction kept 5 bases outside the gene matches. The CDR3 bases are TGTGCCAGCAGCTTAGTGGCTAGCGGGAGGTCCACAGATACGCAGTATTTT. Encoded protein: CASSLVASGRSTDTQYF. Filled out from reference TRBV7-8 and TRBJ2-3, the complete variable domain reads GAGVSQSPRYKVAKRGQDVALRCDPISGHVSLFWYQQALGQGPEFLTYFQNEAQLDKSGLPSDRFFAERPEGSVSTLKIQRTQQEDSAVYLCASSLVASGRSTDTQYFGPGTRLTVL.

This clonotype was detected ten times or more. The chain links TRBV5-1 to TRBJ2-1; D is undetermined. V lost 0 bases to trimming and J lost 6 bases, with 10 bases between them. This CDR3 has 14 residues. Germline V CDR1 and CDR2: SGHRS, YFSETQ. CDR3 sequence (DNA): TGCGCCAGCAGCTTGGAGAACAACAGCAATGAGCAGTTCTTC. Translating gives CASSLENNSNEQFF.

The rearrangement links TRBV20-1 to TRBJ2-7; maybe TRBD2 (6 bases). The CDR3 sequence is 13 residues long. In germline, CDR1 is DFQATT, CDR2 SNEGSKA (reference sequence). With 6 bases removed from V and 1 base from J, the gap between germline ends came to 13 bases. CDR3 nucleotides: TGCAGTGCCTTTAGCGGTTTTTCCTACGAGCAGTACTTC. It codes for CSAFSGFSYEQYF.

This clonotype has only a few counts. In nucleotides, the CDR3 is TGTGCCATCAGTGGCAAAACGGGGGGGATTACAGAAGCTTTCTTT. This gives the protein CAISGKTGGITEAFF. The genes are TRBV10-3 and TRBJ1-1, with a weak D call TRBD1 (5 bases). V was clipped by 4 bases and J by 8 bases, with 20 bases between them. Germline V gene lookup returns CDR1 ENHRY and CDR2 SYGVKD. The CDR3 is made up of 15 amino acids.